This T cell receptor (beta chain) was obtained from a study of T cell responses to AZD1222 COVID-19 vaccine. Study observations and caveats: With dominance at 160-218 and 743-854, vaccine-associated CD4 TCRs spanned spike. Mostly white British, mostly female donors; authors suggested clonal diversity may be underestimated. The study found Spike-specific TCR breadth and depth rose after two AZD1222 doses.

This clone appeared a single time. Its antigen is unknown. The repertoire was sequenced with immunoSEQ multiplex PCR; TCRdb's copy has only in-frame clones and lacks some. The sample holds under 150,000 clones, roughly 93% seen once. CDR1 and CDR2 (germline): KGHSH, LQKENI. V was cut by 3 bases and J by 1 base, with 7 bases left in between. CDR3 length: 13 residues. The sample here was peripheral blood, taken 28 days after the second AZD1222 dose. The chain is built from TRBV18 and TRBJ2-7; D might be TRBD1 (6 bases). The sequence was obtained from an adult who received the AZD1222 COVID-19 vaccine. The CDR3 bases are TGTGCCAGCTCACCTACAGGGTCCTACGAGCAGTACTTC. Translation gives CASSPTGSYEQYF.